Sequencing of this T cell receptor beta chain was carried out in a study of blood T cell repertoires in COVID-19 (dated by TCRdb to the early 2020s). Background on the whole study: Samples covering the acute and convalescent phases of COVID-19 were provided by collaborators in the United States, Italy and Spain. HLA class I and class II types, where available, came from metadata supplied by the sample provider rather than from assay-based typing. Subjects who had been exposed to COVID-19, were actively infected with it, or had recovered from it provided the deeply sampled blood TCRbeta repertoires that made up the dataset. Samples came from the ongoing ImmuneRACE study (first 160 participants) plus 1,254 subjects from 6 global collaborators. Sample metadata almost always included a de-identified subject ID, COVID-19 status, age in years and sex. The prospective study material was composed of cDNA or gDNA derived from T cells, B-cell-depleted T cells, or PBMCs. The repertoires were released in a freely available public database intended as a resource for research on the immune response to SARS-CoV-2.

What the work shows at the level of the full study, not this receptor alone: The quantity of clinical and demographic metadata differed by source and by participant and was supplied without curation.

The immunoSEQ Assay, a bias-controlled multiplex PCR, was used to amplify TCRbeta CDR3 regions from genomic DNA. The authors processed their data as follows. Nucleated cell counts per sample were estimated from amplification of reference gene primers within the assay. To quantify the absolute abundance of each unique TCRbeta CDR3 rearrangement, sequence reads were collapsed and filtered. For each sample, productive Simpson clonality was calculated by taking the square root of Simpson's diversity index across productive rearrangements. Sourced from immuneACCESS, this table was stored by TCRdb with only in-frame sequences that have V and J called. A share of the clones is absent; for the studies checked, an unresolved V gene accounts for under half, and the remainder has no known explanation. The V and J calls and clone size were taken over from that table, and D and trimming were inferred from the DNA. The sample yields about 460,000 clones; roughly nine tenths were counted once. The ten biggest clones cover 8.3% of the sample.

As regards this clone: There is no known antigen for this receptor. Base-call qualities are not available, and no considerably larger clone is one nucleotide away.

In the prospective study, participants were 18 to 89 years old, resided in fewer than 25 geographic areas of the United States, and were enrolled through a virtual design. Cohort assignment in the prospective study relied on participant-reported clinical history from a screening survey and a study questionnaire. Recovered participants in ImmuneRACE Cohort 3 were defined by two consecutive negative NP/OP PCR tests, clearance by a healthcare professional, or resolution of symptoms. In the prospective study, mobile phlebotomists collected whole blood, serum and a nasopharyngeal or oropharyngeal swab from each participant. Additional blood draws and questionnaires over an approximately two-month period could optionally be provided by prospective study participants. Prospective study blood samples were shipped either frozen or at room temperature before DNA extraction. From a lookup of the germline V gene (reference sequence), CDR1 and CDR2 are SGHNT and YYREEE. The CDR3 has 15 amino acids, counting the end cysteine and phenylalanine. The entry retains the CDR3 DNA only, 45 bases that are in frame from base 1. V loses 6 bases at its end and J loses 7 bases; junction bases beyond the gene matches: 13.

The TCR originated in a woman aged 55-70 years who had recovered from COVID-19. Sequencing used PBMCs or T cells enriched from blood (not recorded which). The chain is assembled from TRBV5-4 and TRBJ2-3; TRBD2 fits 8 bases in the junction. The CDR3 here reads CASTNGGGNVYTQYF. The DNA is TGTGCCAGCACCAACGGGGGGGGGAATGTGTATACGCAGTATTTT.